This T cell receptor (beta chain) stems from a study of T cell responses to AZD1222 COVID-19 vaccine. On the study more broadly: Combined were second doses at about 4 or about 12 weeks. Study results and limitations: Vaccine-related CD4 TCRs covered spike, predominating at 160-218 and 743-854. Repertoires were sampled only after the peak T cell response.

TCRdb's table, derived via immunoSEQ multiplex PCR, lists solely in-frame clones and lacks some. Among around 150,000 clones listed, around 92% were seen once. V shed 8 bases and J 3 bases; nucleotides not matched to a gene: 7. The length of the CDR3 is 14 residues. Germline CDR1 MNHEY, CDR2 SVGAGI. Notes on this clone: What it recognizes is unknown.

This sequence originates from an adult in good health. The J gene is TRBJ1-1, the V gene TRBV6-5; TRBD1 aligns across 9 bases. Sequencing used peripheral blood, obtained on day 0 of AZD1222 vaccination. The CDR3 bases are TGTGCCAGCGGACGGGGGACAGGGTACACTGAAGCTTTCTTT. Translated, it gives CASGRGTGYTEAFF.